The T cell receptor beta chain described here comes from a study of radiotherapy plus CTLA-4 blockade in lung cancer. Study-level background: Among patients, less than 20% showed objective responses, and around 30% had disease control.

Details on this clone: One end of the junction is discordant with germline, which a read error may explain.

Repertoires were generated with immunoSEQ multiplex PCR, while TCRdb's copy carries only in-frame clones and drops some. The sample yields tens of thousands of clones, more than 60% seen once. Germline-derived CDR1 and CDR2 are SGHVS and FQNEAQ. This CDR3 contains 12 residues. The source of this sequence is a human donor with non-small cell lung cancer who had stable disease on radiotherapy plus ipilimumab. The chain uses TRBV7-8 and TRBJ1-2; a weak D match, TRBD1 (6 bases). This material consisted of peripheral blood, taken from a patient treated with radiotherapy plus ipilimumab. CDR3 in DNA: TGTGCCAGCAGCTGGCCAGGGGCTGCATCGTACTTC. Its translation: CASSWPGAASYF.